The 9 T cell receptor beta chains listed next were all sequenced from one sample in a study of T cell changes during pregnancy in multiple sclerosis. Produced via immunoSEQ multiplex PCR; TCRdb's table is partial and in-frame only. The sample carries approximately 44,000 clones, about nine tenths recorded once. Sequences were derived from CD4+ T cells from peripheral blood mononuclear cells, sampled before pregnancy. These receptors all come from a female donor with multiple sclerosis, enrolled in a pregnancy study.

The V and J genes are TRBV18 and TRBJ1-1, with a tentative D call TRBD1 (6 bases). V was cut by 3 bases and J by 0 bases, with 20 bases left in between. The CDR3 is made up of 18 amino acids. The germline gives CDR1 KGHSH, CDR2 LQKENI. CDR3 DNA sequence: TGTGCCAGCTCACCTTCCGGGACAATCTCTTTTTTGAACACTGAAGCTTTCTTT. Protein product: CASSPSGTISFLNTEAFF.

The genes are TRBV27 and TRBJ2-2; D perhaps matches TRBD1 (5 bases). The length of the CDR3 is 16 residues. The V gene's germline CDR1 is MNHEY and CDR2 SMNVEV (reference sequence). V was shortened by 3 bases and J by 1 base, with 12 bases between the two germline ends. The CDR3 region has the DNA TGTGCCAGCAGTTTTAAGGGAAGGGGGAACACCGGGGAGCTGTTTTTT. This codes for CASSFKGRGNTGELFF.

This clone was seen a single time. The chain employs TRBV10-3 and TRBJ2-3; D is possibly TRBD2 (7 bases). CDR1 and CDR2 (germline): ENHRY, SYGVKD. The CDR3 is made up of 18 amino acids. V shed 7 bases and J shed 1 base, with 24 bases lying between them. The CDR3 nucleotides are TGTGCCATCAATCAGAGGGGGGGTAGCGAGGGAGGCACAGATACGCAGTATTTT. Translated: CAINQRGGSEGGTDTQYF.

The chain uses TRBV9 and TRBJ1-2; possible D gene TRBD1, 5 bases. V lost 0 bases, J lost 8 bases, and 14 bases lay in between. The CDR3 is 14 amino acids. From germline, CDR1 is SGDLS and CDR2 YYNGEE. This CDR3 reads CASSVGGDGLGYTF. CDR3 nucleotide sequence: TGTGCCAGCAGCGTAGGGGGGGACGGACTCGGCTACACCTTC.

The rearrangement joins TRBV5-1 to TRBJ1-1, with D possibly TRBD1 on 6 matching bases. This CDR3 spans 16 amino acids. Germline CDR1 reads SGHRS; CDR2 reads YFSETQ. V gave up 4 bases and J gave up 0 bases, with 16 bases separating them. DNA for the CDR3: TGCGCCAGCAGCACCGGCCGACAGGCCCTGAACACTGAAGCTTTCTTT. This translates into CASSTGRQALNTEAFF.

The V and J genes are TRBV12-5 and TRBJ1-3, with 10 positions matching TRBD1. Germline V lookup: CDR1 LGHNT, CDR2 FRNRAP. The CDR3 spans 16 residues. Losses at the gene ends were 6 bases for V and 0 bases for J; bases not matched to a gene: 5. CDR3 sequence: CASGPGQGTSGNTIYF. The CDR3 nucleotides read TGTGCTAGTGGCCCGGGACAGGGGACCTCTGGAAACACCATATATTTT.

The CDR3 DNA follows: TGTGCCAGCAGCCCCAGGGGGATCGGTAGTAATTCACCCCTCCACTTT. Its translation: CASSPRGIGSNSPLHF. This chain uses TRBV7-2 with TRBJ1-6; 7 nucleotides align to TRBD1. Germline CDR1 reads SGHTA; CDR2 reads FQGNSA. CDR3 size: 16 residues. V was pared by 5 bases and J by 6 bases, with 10 bases of the junction left unmatched.

This clone appeared a few times. The V gene is TRBV5-1, the J gene TRBJ2-1; weak D call: TRBD1 (8 bases). Germline CDR1 and CDR2: SGHRS and YFSETQ. The CDR3 extends over 19 amino acids. V was clipped by 4 bases and J by 3 bases, with 26 bases between them. CDR3 residues: CASSVGTGSRGVNYNEQFF. CDR3 DNA: TGCGCCAGCAGCGTCGGGACAGGATCACGGGGGGTGAACTACAATGAGCAGTTCTTC. The entire variable domain, with the rest obtained from reference TRBV5-1 and TRBJ2-1, is as follows: KAGVTQTPRYLIKTRGQQVTLSCSPISGHRSVSWYQQTPGQGLQFLFEYFSETQRNKGNFPGRFSGRQFSNSRSEMNVSTLELGDSALYLCASSVGTGSRGVNYNEQFFGPGTRLTVL.

V gene TRBV15 combines with J gene TRBJ2-1; 8 positions match TRBD2. The CDR3 runs to 17 residues. V lost 4 bases and J lost 6; bases outside the gene matches: 14. Germline values: CDR1 LNHNV, CDR2 YYDKDF (reference sequence). The CDR3 DNA is TGTGCCACCAGCAAAGGTGTTAGCGGGAAGGGGGGCAATGAGCAGTTCTTC. It yields the protein CATSKGVSGKGGNEQFF.